One sample yielded the 11 T cell receptor beta chains listed below, sequenced in a study of PD-L1 blockade in urothelial cancer. Profiling relied on immunoSEQ multiplex PCR, and the TCRdb table lists in-frame clones only, not all of them. The repertoire consists of roughly 50,000 clones, with about 85% occurring once and the leading ten covering approximately 7.7%. The source material was PBMCs, sampled around atezolizumab (anti-PD-L1) treatment. Receptor source: a man aged 60 to 75 with urothelial cancer.

This clone was observed once. This chain joins TRBV30 and TRBJ2-2, with TRBD1 matching over 9 bases. The CDR3 is made up of 17 amino acids. Trimming at V came to 3 bases and at J to 0 bases, leaving 8 bases not matched to a gene. CDR1 is GTSNPN, CDR2 SVGIG, per germline (reference sequence). The CDR3 coding sequence is TGTGCCTGGAGGGCTGACAGGGGGTTTCCGAACACCGGGGAGCTGTTTTTT. The encoded protein is CAWRADRGFPNTGELFF.

This clone came up once. This chain joins TRBV11-2 and TRBJ1-5; 7 bases are shared with TRBD1. Unmatched junction bases numbered 3, after V lost 5 bases and J lost 2 bases. The CDR3 covers 14 residues. Germline assignment: CDR1 SGHAT and CDR2 FQNNGV. The CDR3 DNA follows: TGTGCCAGCAGCCCAGACAGGGGCAATCAGCCCCAGCATTTT. It is translated as CASSPDRGNQPQHF.

This chain connects TRBV19 to TRBJ2-7; D ambiguous. CDR1 and CDR2 from the germline V gene are LNHDA and SQIVND (reference sequence). The CDR3 covers 13 residues. V was trimmed by 3 bases and J by 2 bases, leaving 8 bases between them. DNA of the CDR3: TGTGCCAGTAGTATTGGCAGCGCCTACGAGCAGTACTTC. It codes for CASSIGSAYEQYF.

The V and J genes are TRBV6-1 and TRBJ1-6, with a weak D call TRBD1 (5 bases). The CDR3 is 15 residues long. Germline loops: CDR1 MNHNS, CDR2 SASEGT. Trimming pared 3 bases from V and 6 bases from J, leaving 12 bases between. The CDR3 is CASSDPGELNSPLHF. CDR3 sequence (DNA): TGTGCCAGCAGTGATCCGGGGGAACTTAATTCACCCCTCCACTTT.

This clone was seen a handful of times. The chain uses TRBV7-9 and TRBJ2-1; 7 nucleotides align to TRBD2. The CDR3 extends over 16 amino acids. Trimming removed 1 base from V and 3 bases from J; junction bases left unmatched: 6. Germline-derived CDR1 and CDR2 are SEHNR and FQNEAQ (reference sequence). The CDR3 DNA reads as TGTGCCAGCAGCTTAGATTTGAGCGGGGACTACAATGAGCAGTTCTTC. Amino acid sequence: CASSLDLSGDYNEQFF.

The V call is TRBV7-2, the J call TRBJ2-2; 8 bases map to TRBD1. Germline loops: CDR1 SGHTA, CDR2 FQGNSA. This CDR3 contains 15 residues. V gave up 4 bases and J gave up 4 bases; unmatched junction bases: 5. The CDR3 DNA reads TGTGCCAGCAGCTCCCAGGGGGCGCGCACCGGGGAGCTGTTTTTT. Its protein product is CASSSQGARTGELFF.

The chain uses TRBV29-1 and TRBJ2-7, with 7 bases that match TRBD1. CDR1 is SQVTM and CDR2 is ANQGSEA in the germline V gene. V dropped 0 bases and J dropped 7; count of bases not matched to a gene: 3. This CDR3 contains 12 residues. CDR3 sequence reads: CSVEEPRGEQYF. Written as DNA, the CDR3 is TGCAGCGTTGAAGAGCCCAGGGGGGAGCAGTACTTC.

The genes are TRBV16 and TRBJ1-5, with 10 bases aligning to TRBD1. CDR1 KGHSY and CDR2 FQNENV come from the germline V gene. The CDR3 spans 14 residues. J gave up 6 bases and V 4 bases, and 3 bases lay outside the gene matches. The DNA for the CDR3 is TGTGCCAGCAGCCCTGGGACAGGGGCTCAGCCCCAGCATTTT. Translating it yields CASSPGTGAQPQHF.

The V gene is TRBV30, the J gene TRBJ1-4; D gene uncertain. CDR3 length: 14 residues. Germline CDR1 is GTSNPN and CDR2 is SVGIG (reference sequence). The V end lost 3 bases, the J end lost 4 bases, and 12 bases lay between the germline ends. CDR3 bases: TGTGCCTGGAGGCAGGCAGCCTTTAATGAAAAACTGTTTTTT. Translation gives CAWRQAAFNEKLFF. The entire variable domain, with the rest obtained from reference TRBV30 and TRBJ1-4, is as follows: SQTIHQWPATLVQPVGSPLSLECTVEGTSNPNLYWYRQAAGRGLQLLFYSVGIGQISSEVPQNLSASRPQDRQFILSSKKLLLSDSGFYLCAWRQAAFNEKLFFGSGTQLSVL.

The gene calls are TRBV11-2 and TRBJ2-1; unclear D gene. Trimming left V 1 base short and J 4 bases short, with 8 bases between. The CDR3 contains 14 residues. Germline values: CDR1 SGHAT, CDR2 FQNNGV. The CDR3 coding sequence is TGTGCCAGCAGCTTAGCAGGCAAATACAATGAGCAGTTCTTC. Residues: CASSLAGKYNEQFF. The variable domain in full, completed from reference TRBV11-2 and TRBJ2-1, reads EAGVAQSPRYKIIEKRQSVAFWCNPISGHATLYWYQQILGQGPKLLIQFQNNGVVDDSQLPKDRFSAERLKGVDSTLKIQPAKLEDSAVYLCASSLAGKYNEQFFGPGTRLTVL.

This clone occurred once. The chain uses TRBV5-4 and TRBJ1-1; no reliable D call. Trimming took 0 bases from V and 4 from J, leaving 10 bases between them. The CDR3 is 14 amino acids. The germline V gene encodes CDR1 SGHNT and CDR2 YYREEE (reference sequence). The CDR3 loop is CASSLAPGGTEAFF. The CDR3 DNA reads as TGTGCCAGCAGCTTGGCCCCCGGAGGCACTGAAGCTTTCTTT.